This T cell receptor (beta chain) was obtained from a study of early T cells in non-severe SARS-CoV-2 infection. TCRdb reprocessed the 5' RACE reads via MiXCR and lists one record per CDR3 protein. The sample has about 110,000 distinct CDR3 sequences, around an eighth seen once. General study findings and limits: Sequences matched to VDJdb favored anti-spike CD8 responses, while private and CD4 specificities were missed.

As for this clonotype: Antigen specificity is unknown.

Germline-derived CDR1 and CDR2 are SGHRS and YFSETQ. Trimming cost V 4 bases and J 0 bases; bases outside gene matches: 2. The CDR3 extends over 15 amino acids. This receptor was taken from an adult who was a healthcare worker with PCR-confirmed SARS-CoV-2 infection or an uninfected control (not recorded which). The sample in question was whole blood, obtained at baseline. The chain recombines TRBV5-1 with TRBJ2-5, with 11 bases identical to TRBD2. The CDR3 loop reads CASSRLAGHQETQYF. The CDR3, as DNA: TGCGCCAGCAGCCGACTAGCGGGGCACCAAGAGACCCAGTACTTC.